These 30 T cell receptor beta chains were sequenced from one sample in a study of blood T cell repertoires in COVID-19. TCRdb keeps only in-frame clones here, not all; method: immunoSEQ multiplex PCR. The table includes approximately 70,000 clones, roughly three quarters detected once. Sequencing input: peripheral blood. All receptors come from a woman aged 60-75 years with acute or convalescent COVID-19.

This sequence joins TRBV19 and TRBJ2-2; 11 bases are shared with TRBD2. There are 19 residues in the CDR3. Germline values: CDR1 LNHDA, CDR2 SQIVND (reference sequence). The trim removed 5 bases at V and 4 bases at J, leaving 15 bases unmatched. CDR3 region: CASSQEVAGGKTPTGELFF. The CDR3 nucleotides read TGTGCCAGTAGTCAGGAGGTAGCGGGGGGGAAAACTCCCACCGGGGAGCTGTTTTTT.

This chain uses TRBV6-1 with TRBJ2-7, with D possibly matching TRBD1 (6 bases). The CDR3 covers 14 residues. Deletions cut 2 bases from V and 0 bases from J, with 8 bases between. The germline V gene has CDR1 MNHNS and CDR2 SASEGT. CDR3 in amino acids: CASSETGSSYEQYF. The CDR3, as DNA: TGTGCCAGCAGTGAAACAGGGAGCTCCTACGAGCAGTACTTC.

The chain uses TRBV5-1 and TRBJ2-2; TRBD1 aligns across 7 bases. This CDR3 comprises 15 residues. Per germline, CDR1 SGHRS and CDR2 YFSETQ. Trimming cost V 4 bases and J 2 bases; bases outside gene matches: 5. The CDR3: CASSRDSINTGELFF. The CDR3 DNA reads as TGCGCCAGCAGCCGGGACAGCATTAACACCGGGGAGCTGTTTTTT.

The rearrangement links TRBV5-8 to TRBJ2-5; TRBD1 matches at 7 bases. The CDR3 has 15 amino acids. Trimming cost V 0 bases and J 2 bases; bases outside gene matches: 4. Germline assignment: CDR1 SGHTS and CDR2 YDEGEE. The CDR3 protein is CASSLGTGKQETQYF. CDR3 DNA sequence: TGTGCCAGCAGCTTGGGGACAGGAAAGCAAGAGACCCAGTACTTC.

This clone has just one count. The V call is TRBV10-3, the J call TRBJ2-5; D might be TRBD1 (6 bases). From germline, CDR1 is ENHRY and CDR2 SYGVKD. V lost 5 bases to trimming and J lost 5 bases, with 12 bases between them. The CDR3 runs to 13 residues. For the CDR3, the DNA is TGTGCCATCAGTTTGACAGGCCGGGAGACCCAGTACTTC. This codes for CAISLTGRETQYF.

V gene TRBV5-6 combines with J gene TRBJ2-2; TRBD2 is a possible D gene (5 bases). The germline V gene has CDR1 SGHDT and CDR2 YYEEEE. The CDR3 runs to 15 residues. Trimming cost V 4 bases and J 4 bases, with 14 bases left between them. For the CDR3, the DNA is TGTGCCAGCAGCCCCTGGAGGTTTTTCACCGGGGAGCTGTTTTTT. It codes for CASSPWRFFTGELFF.

This chain joins TRBV5-1 and TRBJ2-2; 8 bases align to TRBD1. The CDR3 contains 15 residues. Germline V gene sequence: CDR1 SGHRS, CDR2 YFSETQ. Unmatched junction bases numbered 7, after V lost 4 bases and J lost 5 bases. Here the CDR3 reads CASSPSGGVTGELFF. The DNA for the CDR3 is TGCGCCAGCAGCCCATCAGGGGGCGTGACCGGGGAGCTGTTTTTT.

The genes are TRBV27 and TRBJ2-7; TRBD1 agrees at 9 bases. The V gene end was trimmed by 5 bases and the J gene end by 6 bases; junction bases not matched to a gene: 5. The CDR3 totals 13 residues. Per the germline V gene, CDR1 is MNHEY and CDR2 is SMNVEV (reference sequence). The CDR3 DNA follows: TGTGCCAGCAGTGGGACAGGGAGATTCGAGCAGTACTTC. The encoded protein is CASSGTGRFEQYF.

V usage is TRBV3-1 (or the pseudogene TRBV3-2) and J usage is TRBJ1-6; tentatively, D is TRBD1 (6 bases). CDR3 size: 15 residues. Trimming pared 1 base from V and 7 bases from J, leaving 11 bases between. Germline V gives CDR1 LGHDT, CDR2 YNNKEL (reference sequence). CDR3 residues: CASSQGAGENSPLHF. Written as DNA, the CDR3 is TGTGCCAGCAGCCAAGGGGCAGGGGAGAATTCACCCCTCCACTTT.

In this sample, this clone turned up a few times. The J gene is TRBJ1-2, the V gene TRBV25-1; D ambiguous. V shed 4 bases and J shed 8 bases, with 8 bases lying between them. The CDR3 is 11 amino acids. CDR1 and CDR2 (germline): MGHDK, SYGVNS. CDR3 DNA: TGTGCCAGCAGTGCCCCCAGAGGCTACACCTTC. Its translation is CASSAPRGYTF.

This rearrangement joins TRBV5-1 to TRBJ1-1; a possible D gene is TRBD1 (6 bases). Germline values: CDR1 SGHRS, CDR2 YFSETQ. Trimming took off 4 bases at V and 0 bases at J, with 10 bases between the two ends. The CDR3 length is 14 residues. The CDR3 DNA follows: TGCGCCAGCAGCCTCGACAGGATGAACACTGAAGCTTTCTTT. This sequence encodes CASSLDRMNTEAFF. Full variable domain (missing parts from reference TRBV5-1 and TRBJ1-1): KAGVTQTPRYLIKTRGQQVTLSCSPISGHRSVSWYQQTPGQGLQFLFEYFSETQRNKGNFPGRFSGRQFSNSRSEMNVSTLELGDSALYLCASSLDRMNTEAFFGQGTRLTVV.

J is TRBJ1-1 and V is TRBV5-1, with D perhaps matching TRBD1 (5 bases). The CDR3 loop spans 15 amino acids. Germline CDR1 SGHRS, CDR2 YFSETQ. Trimming removed 0 bases from V and 4 bases from J, with 13 bases in between. The CDR3 protein is CASSLGQGMVTEAFF. Written as DNA, the CDR3 is TGCGCCAGCAGCTTGGGGCAGGGTATGGTCACTGAAGCTTTCTTT.

The CDR3 loop reads CASRLRGLGEKLFF. CDR3 coding DNA: TGTGCCAGCCGGTTGAGGGGGCTAGGTGAAAAACTGTTTTTT. The rearrangement links TRBV6-5 to TRBJ1-4, with 7 bases identical to TRBD1. The V and J ends lost 8 bases and 7 bases, in that order; junction bases with no gene match: 10. Germline CDR1 and CDR2: MNHEY and SVGAGI. The CDR3 spans 14 residues.

This clone was found once. The chain joins TRBV7-9 to TRBJ1-1, with 9 bases that match TRBD1. V gave up 1 base and J gave up 4 bases; unmatched junction bases: 7. The germline V gene has CDR1 SEHNR and CDR2 FQNEAQ (reference sequence). The CDR3 spans 16 residues. The CDR3 DNA sequence: TGTGCCAGCAGCTTAGTTTGGGACAGGGATCCCACTGAAGCTTTCTTT. Protein sequence: CASSLVWDRDPTEAFF.

With regard to this clone: At one end, the junction sequence differs from germline, possibly due to a read error. V and J are TRBV6-6 and TRBJ2-7; TRBD2 matches 7 bases. CDR1 is MNHNY, CDR2 SVGAGI, per germline (reference sequence). This CDR3 region has 12 residues. CDR3 sequence reads: CTSSYSGGEQYF. CDR3 nucleotides: TGTACCAGCAGTTACTCCGGGGGGGAGCAGTACTTC.

V and J are TRBV19 and TRBJ2-7, with D possibly being TRBD1 (6 bases). Germline CDR1 and CDR2: LNHDA and SQIVND (reference sequence). This CDR3 is built from 14 residues. V was shortened by 6 bases and J by 1 base, with 13 bases between the two germline ends. The CDR3 nucleotides read TGTGCCAGTAGCCCCTCGGACAGTTCCTACGAGCAGTACTTC. Its translation: CASSPSDSSYEQYF.

This sequence joins TRBV7-2 and TRBJ2-7; 8 bases match TRBD2. CDR3 length: 16 amino acids. The V segment lost 2 bases and the J segment 8 bases; nucleotides outside the gene matches: 14. Germline V gene lookup returns CDR1 SGHTA and CDR2 FQGNSA. In DNA form, the CDR3 reads TGTGCCAGCAGCTTATACGGTAGCGGGGCCGACATTAAGCAGTACTTC. This translates into CASSLYGSGADIKQYF. Drawing the rest from reference TRBV7-2 and TRBJ2-7, the complete variable domain is GAGVSQSPSNKVTEKGKDVELRCDPISGHTALYWYRQSLGQGLEFLIYFQGNSAPDKSGLPSDRFSAERTGGSVSTLTIQRTQQEDSAVYLCASSLYGSGADIKQYFGPGTRLTVT.

J is TRBJ1-6 and V is TRBV28, with a weak D call TRBD1 (6 bases). The CDR3 totals 14 residues. Germline lookup yields CDR1 MDHEN and CDR2 SYDVKM. V was shortened by 7 bases and J by 9 bases, with 16 bases between the two germline ends. The CDR3 nucleotides are TGTGCCAGCACCCTGGGAACAGGGAGTTCACCCCTCCACTTT. The encoded protein is CASTLGTGSSPLHF.

The rearrangement uses TRBV4-3 and TRBJ2-7, with TRBD2 matching 9 bases. Germline V lookup: CDR1 LGHNA, CDR2 YSLEER. The CDR3 totals 16 residues. V shed 1 base, J shed 4 bases, and the junction held 8 bases outside the gene matches. The CDR3 region is CASSQGVAGVGYEQYF. In DNA form, the CDR3 reads TGCGCCAGCAGCCAAGGGGTAGCGGGGGTGGGTTACGAGCAGTACTTC.

This clone was seen a handful of times. This sequence joins TRBV9 and TRBJ2-5, with 9 nucleotides matching TRBD1. With 3 bases clipped from V and 7 bases from J, the junction kept 4 bases outside the gene matches. The CDR3 spans 13 residues. Per germline, CDR1 SGDLS and CDR2 YYNGEE. DNA for the CDR3: TGTGCCAGCAGCGGAGACAGGGGGTCGACCCAGTACTTC. Translated, it gives CASSGDRGSTQYF.

The chain combines TRBV15 with TRBJ2-1; D perhaps matches TRBD1 (6 bases). CDR1 and CDR2 from the germline V gene are LNHNV and YYDKDF (reference sequence). This CDR3 spans 14 amino acids. CDR3 sequence reads: CASRQDRNYNEQFF. The CDR3 nucleotides read TGTGCGAGCCGTCAGGACAGAAATTACAATGAGCAGTTCTTC.

The gene calls are TRBV19 and TRBJ1-2, with D perhaps TRBD1 (5 bases). The germline V and J ends were trimmed by 3 bases and 7 bases, with 21 bases remaining between them. Looked up from germline, CDR1 is LNHDA and CDR2 is SQIVND (reference sequence). The CDR3 has 16 amino acids. The CDR3 DNA reads as TGTGCCAGTAGTATTAACCCGGACCCACGGCAGGGTGGCTACACCTTC. It codes for CASSINPDPRQGGYTF.

The V and J genes are TRBV3-1 (or the pseudogene TRBV3-2) and TRBJ2-2; tentative D call: TRBD2 (5 bases). Germline loops: CDR1 LGHDT, CDR2 YNNKEL (reference sequence). The CDR3 is 15 residues long. Trimming removed 2 bases from V and 4 bases from J, with 11 bases in between. The CDR3: CASSQILGSTGELFF. DNA for the CDR3: TGTGCCAGCAGCCAAATTCTAGGGAGCACCGGGGAGCTGTTTTTT.

This chain links TRBV7-2 with TRBJ2-1; D gene uncertain. Between the trimmed V and J ends, which lost 2 bases and 4 bases, there was a span of 9 bases. The CDR3 contains 14 residues. CDR1 SGHTA and CDR2 FQGNSA come from the germline V gene. CDR3 DNA sequence: TGTGCCAGCAGCTTATCAGCACAGTACAATGAGCAGTTCTTC. It yields the protein CASSLSAQYNEQFF.

The table lists this clone with a few counts. This rearrangement joins TRBV30 to TRBJ1-5; tentative D call: TRBD1 (5 bases). Germline assignment: CDR1 GTSNPN and CDR2 SVGIG (reference sequence). This CDR3 has 13 amino acids. Between the trimmed V and J ends, which lost 4 bases and 5 bases, there was a span of 12 bases. The CDR3 DNA sequence: TGTGCCTGGACAGGGAGGTTAGATCAGCCCCAGCATTTT. Translated, it gives CAWTGRLDQPQHF.

DNA for the CDR3: TGTGCCAGCAGCGCCACGGTACAAGAGACCCAGTACTTC. Residues: CASSATVQETQYF. The chain employs TRBV11-2 and TRBJ2-5; no firm D call. The V end was cut by 5 bases, the J end by 2 bases, with 9 bases between. The CDR3 loop spans 13 amino acids. Germline loops: CDR1 SGHAT, CDR2 FQNNGV.

This clone occurred once. The chain combines TRBV6-4 with TRBJ1-5; a possible D gene is TRBD1 (5 bases). Trimming took 0 bases from V and 7 from J, leaving 10 bases between them. Germline assignment: CDR1 MRHNA and CDR2 SNTAGT. The CDR3 length is 14 residues. This chain's CDR3 is CASSDSMGGQPQHF. The CDR3 DNA sequence: TGTGCCAGCAGTGACTCGATGGGGGGACAGCCCCAGCATTTT.

The V gene is TRBV4-1, the J gene TRBJ2-7, with D tentatively TRBD2 (6 bases). Germline CDR1 and CDR2: MGHRA and YSYEKL. The V end was cut by 0 bases, the J end by 0 bases, with 12 bases between. The CDR3 is made up of 16 amino acids. The CDR3 DNA reads TGCGCCAGCAGCCAAGATCTGGAGGGGAGCTCCTACGAGCAGTACTTC. This gives the protein CASSQDLEGSSYEQYF.

The DNA for the CDR3 is TGCGCCAGCAGCTTGTCGGGGAAACTCAACTATGGCTACACCTTC. Translation gives CASSLSGKLNYGYTF. V gene TRBV5-1 combines with J gene TRBJ1-2; D ambiguous. The V gene's germline CDR1 is SGHRS and CDR2 YFSETQ. The CDR3 loop spans 15 amino acids. Trimming removed 1 base at V and 2 bases at J, with 12 bases between.

This rearrangement joins TRBV12-3 or TRBV12-4 to TRBJ2-3, with a possible D match to TRBD1 (6 bases). The CDR3 is 12 residues long. The V gene lost 4 bases and the J gene lost 10 bases, with 12 bases spanning the gap. The chain's CDR3 is CASSYTKGAQYF. CDR3 DNA: TGTGCCAGCAGTTATACTAAGGGGGCGCAGTATTTT.